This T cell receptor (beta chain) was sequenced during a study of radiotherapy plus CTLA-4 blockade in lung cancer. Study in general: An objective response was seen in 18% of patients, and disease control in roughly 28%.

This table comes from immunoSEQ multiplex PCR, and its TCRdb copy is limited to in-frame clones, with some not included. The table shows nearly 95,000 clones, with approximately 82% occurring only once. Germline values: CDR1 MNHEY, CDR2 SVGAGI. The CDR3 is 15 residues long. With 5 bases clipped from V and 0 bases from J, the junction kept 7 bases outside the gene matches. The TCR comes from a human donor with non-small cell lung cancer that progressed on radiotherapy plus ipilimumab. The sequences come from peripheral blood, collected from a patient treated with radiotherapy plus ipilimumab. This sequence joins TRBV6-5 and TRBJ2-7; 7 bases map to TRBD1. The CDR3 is CASSKTGTASYEQYF. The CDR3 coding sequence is TGTGCCAGCAGTAAGACCGGGACAGCCTCCTACGAGCAGTACTTC.